The entry below describes one T cell receptor beta chain. The antigen is undetermined. The data are from a study of blood T cells in healthy people across ages. With 3 bases removed from V and 6 bases from J, the gap between germline ends came to 11 bases. The length of the CDR3 is 12 residues. The germline CDR1 and CDR2 sequences are DFQATT and SNEGSKA (reference sequence). For the second PCR, which ran for 7 to 11 cycles, a sample-barcoded 5' primer and a J-beta primer mix were used. The template-switch adaptor, which had 12 random nucleotides, put a tag on each cDNA molecule. TCRdb passed the 5' RACE reads through MiXCR, listing each CDR3 protein once. The repertoire holds some 1,800,000 distinct CDR3 sequences, with roughly 43% as singletons. Samples had at least 6.5 million PBMCs isolated from them. Study-wide results and limits: Observed TCR beta diversity showed a strong correlation with the percentage of naive T cells as measured by flow cytometry.

This TCR was recovered from a human donor in good health. The V and J genes are TRBV20-1 and TRBJ1-1; no reliable D call. What was sequenced was blood. As DNA, the CDR3 is TGCAGTGCTAGCCGGCGGCCTTCTGAAGCTTTCTTT. Amino acid sequence: CSASRRPSEAFF.